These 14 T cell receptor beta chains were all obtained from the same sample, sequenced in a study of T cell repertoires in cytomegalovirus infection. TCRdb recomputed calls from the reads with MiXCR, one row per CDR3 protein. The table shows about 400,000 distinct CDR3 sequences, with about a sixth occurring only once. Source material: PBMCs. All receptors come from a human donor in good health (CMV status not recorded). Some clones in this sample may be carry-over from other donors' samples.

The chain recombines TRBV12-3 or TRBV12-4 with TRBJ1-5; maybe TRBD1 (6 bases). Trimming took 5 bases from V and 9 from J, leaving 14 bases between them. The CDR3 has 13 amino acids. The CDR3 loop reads CASSITGNRPQHF. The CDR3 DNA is TGTGCCAGCAGTATTACAGGGAACCGGCCCCAGCATTTT.

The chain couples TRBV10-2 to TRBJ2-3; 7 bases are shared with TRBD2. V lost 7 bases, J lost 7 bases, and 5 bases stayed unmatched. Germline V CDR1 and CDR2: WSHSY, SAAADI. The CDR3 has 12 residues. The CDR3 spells CASTSGGHTQYF. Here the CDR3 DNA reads TGCGCCAGCACTAGCGGAGGCCATACGCAGTATTTT.

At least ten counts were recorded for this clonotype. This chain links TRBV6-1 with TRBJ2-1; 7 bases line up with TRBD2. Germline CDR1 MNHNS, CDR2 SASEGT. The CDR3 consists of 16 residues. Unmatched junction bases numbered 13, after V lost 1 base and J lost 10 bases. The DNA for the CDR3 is TGTGCCAGCAGTGAAGAGGGTGCGGGAGCCCGATTCGAGCAGTTCTTC. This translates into CASSEEGAGARFEQFF.

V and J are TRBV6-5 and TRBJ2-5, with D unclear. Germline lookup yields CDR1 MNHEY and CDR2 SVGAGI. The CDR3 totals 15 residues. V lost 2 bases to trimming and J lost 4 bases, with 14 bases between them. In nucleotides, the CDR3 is TGTGCCAGCAGTTACGTCGGATCCGCGGTAGAGACCCAGTACTTC. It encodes CASSYVGSAVETQYF.

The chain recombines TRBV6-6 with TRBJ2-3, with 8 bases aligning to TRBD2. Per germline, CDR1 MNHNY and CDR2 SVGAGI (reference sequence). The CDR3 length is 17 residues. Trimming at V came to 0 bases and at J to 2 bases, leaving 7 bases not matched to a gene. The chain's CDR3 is CASSYSVGGGSTDTQYF. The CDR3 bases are TGTGCCAGCAGTTACTCGGTGGGCGGGGGGTCCACAGATACGCAGTATTTT.

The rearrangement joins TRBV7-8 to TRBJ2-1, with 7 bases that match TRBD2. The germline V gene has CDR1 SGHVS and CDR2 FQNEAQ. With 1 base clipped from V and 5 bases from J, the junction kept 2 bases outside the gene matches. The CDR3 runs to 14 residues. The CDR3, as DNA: TGTGCCAGCAGCTTAGACCTAGCGGACAATGAGCAGTTCTTC. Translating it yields CASSLDLADNEQFF.

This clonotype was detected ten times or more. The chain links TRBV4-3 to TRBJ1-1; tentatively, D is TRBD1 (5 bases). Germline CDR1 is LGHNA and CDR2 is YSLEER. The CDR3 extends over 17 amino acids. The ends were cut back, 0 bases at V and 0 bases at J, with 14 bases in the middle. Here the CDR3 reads CASSQEARDWLNTEAFF. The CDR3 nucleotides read TGCGCCAGCAGCCAAGAGGCCCGGGACTGGTTGAACACTGAAGCTTTCTTT.

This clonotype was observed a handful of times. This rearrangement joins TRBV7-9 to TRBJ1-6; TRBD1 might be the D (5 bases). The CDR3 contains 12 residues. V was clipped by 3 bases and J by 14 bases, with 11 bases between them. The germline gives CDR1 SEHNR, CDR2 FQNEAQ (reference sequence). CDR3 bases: TGTGCCAGCAGCTTGGAGGGGTTTGCCCTCCACTTT. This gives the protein CASSLEGFALHF.

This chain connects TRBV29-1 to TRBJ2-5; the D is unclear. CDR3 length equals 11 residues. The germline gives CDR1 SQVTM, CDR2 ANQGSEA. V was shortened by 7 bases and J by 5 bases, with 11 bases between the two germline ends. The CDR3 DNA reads TGCAGCGGTGACTCGGGCGAGACCCAGTACTTC. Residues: CSGDSGETQYF.

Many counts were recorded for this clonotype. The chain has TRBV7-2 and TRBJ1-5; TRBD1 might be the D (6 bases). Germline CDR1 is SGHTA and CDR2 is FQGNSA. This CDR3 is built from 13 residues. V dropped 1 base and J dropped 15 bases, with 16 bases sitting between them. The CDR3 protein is CASSLVSTGPRHF. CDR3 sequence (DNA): TGTGCCAGCAGCTTAGTCTCGACAGGTCCAAGGCATTTT.

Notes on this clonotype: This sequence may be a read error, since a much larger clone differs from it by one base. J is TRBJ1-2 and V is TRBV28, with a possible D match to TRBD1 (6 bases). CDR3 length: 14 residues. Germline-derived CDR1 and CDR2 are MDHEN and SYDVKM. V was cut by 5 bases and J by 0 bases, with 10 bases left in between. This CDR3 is CASSGSGANYGYTF. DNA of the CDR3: TGTGCCAGCAGTGGGTCAGGGGCTAACTATGGCTACACCTTC.

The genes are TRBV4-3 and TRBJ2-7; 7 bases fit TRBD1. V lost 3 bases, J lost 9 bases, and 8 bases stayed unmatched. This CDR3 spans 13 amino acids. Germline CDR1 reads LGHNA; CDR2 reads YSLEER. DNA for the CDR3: TGCGCCAGCAGCCAGCTCCCAGGGGGTGGGCAGTACTTC. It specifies CASSQLPGGGQYF.

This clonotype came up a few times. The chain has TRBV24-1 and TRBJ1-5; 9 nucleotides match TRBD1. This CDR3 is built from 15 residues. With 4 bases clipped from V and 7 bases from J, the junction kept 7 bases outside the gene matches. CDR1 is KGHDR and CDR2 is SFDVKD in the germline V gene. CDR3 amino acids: CATSDPRQGGQPQHF. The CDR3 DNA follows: TGTGCCACCAGTGACCCTAGACAGGGGGGGCAGCCCCAGCATTTT.

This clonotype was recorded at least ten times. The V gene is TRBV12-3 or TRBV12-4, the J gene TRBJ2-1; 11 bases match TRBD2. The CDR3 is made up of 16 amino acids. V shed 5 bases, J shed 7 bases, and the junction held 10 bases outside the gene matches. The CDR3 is CASSVPLAGEGNEQFF. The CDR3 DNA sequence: TGTGCCAGCAGTGTCCCACTAGCGGGAGAAGGTAATGAGCAGTTCTTC.